The rows below give T cell receptor beta chains drawn from one sample of a study of post-analysis software for immune sequencing data. TCRdb reprocessed the PCR reads with MiXCR, giving one entry per CDR3 protein. The sample shows 750,000 to 950,000 distinct CDR3 sequences, 46% of them seen only once. The source material was blood. The receptors come from a girl aged 5-17 years with multiple sclerosis. The conserved cysteine and the conserved F or W are not part of the CDR3 here.

V	CDR3
TRBV20-1	SATQPGGRAGNEQF
TRBV5-1	ASSWGGGEVTYEQY
TRBV24-1	ATSDTSGNSYEQY
TRBV7-3	ASSLTPSGGSVNTEAF
TRBV20-1	SAPTWTQTQETQY
TRBV9	ASSVDSSAEAF
TRBV14	ASSQDYDIQGYNEQY
TRBV7-3	ASSLSGGLLHEQY
TRBV12-3/TRBV12-4	ASRPRGNSYNEQY
TRBV7-2	ASSSHERPFSYNEQF
TRBV27	ASSRLGGTGELF
TRBV20-1	SATGTDEQY
TRBV11-2	ASSLFDSGSPYEQY
TRBV28	ASSLVGRSPLH
TRBV11-2	ASSLRTGGETQY
TRBV29-1	SARTSGENNEQF
TRBV5-1	ASSLVSSYFADTQY
TRBV3-1	ASSQEILDGYT
TRBV7-9	ASSLVSATNEKRF
TRBV7-2	ASTETGISSYEQY
TRBV7-9	ASSGQNPSTGELF
TRBV7-9	ASSFQEGNPKETQY
TRBV12-3/TRBV12-4	ASSFLEQETQY
TRBV5-1	ASSLGWDRTTETQY
TRBV7-2	ASSLVAVRSSYEQY
TRBV10-3	AISGGGGYGETQY
TRBV6-1	ASQRGTGNQPQH
TRBV29-1	SVSTGESEEQY
TRBV14	ASSQERTIYGYT
TRBV7-9	ASSLEVRDGYT
TRBV29-1	SVEDRGGTYNEQF
TRBV28	ASRGTTWGNEQF
TRBV28	ASSWGAQDTQY
TRBV19	ASSRTSGRSGANVLT
TRBV3-1	ASSHFPQSDFQETQY
TRBV9	ASSPRIGVGAWGNYGYT
TRBV7-3	ASDGIQPNYGYT
TRBV7-2	ASSLGASGRTDTQY
TRBV12-3/TRBV12-4	ASSLFNEKLF
TRBV15	ATSREAGRNQPQH
TRBV14	ASSQDDSGLGTDTQY
TRBV20-1	SARQETQY
TRBV10-3	AISEGLVQETQY
TRBV4-2	ASSQLVGGPETQY
TRBV20-1	SARKGLANEQF
TRBV30	AWSPPTGNQPQH
TRBV7-8	ASTLGGTRYNEQF
TRBV4-2	ASSQDVGGFYEQY